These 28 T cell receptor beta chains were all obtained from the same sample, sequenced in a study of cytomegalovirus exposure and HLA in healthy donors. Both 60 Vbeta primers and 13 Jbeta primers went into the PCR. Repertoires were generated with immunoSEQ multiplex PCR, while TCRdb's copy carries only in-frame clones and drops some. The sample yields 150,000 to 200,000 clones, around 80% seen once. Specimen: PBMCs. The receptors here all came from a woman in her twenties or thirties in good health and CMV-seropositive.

The CDR3 loop is CASAGLAGEQYF. As DNA, the CDR3 is TGTGCCAGCGCGGGACTAGCGGGAGAGCAGTACTTC. The chain uses TRBV9 and TRBJ2-7, with 13 bases aligning to TRBD2. The germline gives CDR1 SGDLS, CDR2 YYNGEE. This CDR3 spans 12 amino acids. J gave up 7 bases and V 7 bases, and 2 bases lay outside the gene matches.

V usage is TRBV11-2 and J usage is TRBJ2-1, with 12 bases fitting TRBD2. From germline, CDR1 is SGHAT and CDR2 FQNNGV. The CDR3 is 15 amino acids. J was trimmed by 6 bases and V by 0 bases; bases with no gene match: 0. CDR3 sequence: CASSLEGLAGNEQFF. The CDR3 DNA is TGTGCCAGCAGCTTAGAGGGACTAGCGGGCAATGAGCAGTTCTTC.

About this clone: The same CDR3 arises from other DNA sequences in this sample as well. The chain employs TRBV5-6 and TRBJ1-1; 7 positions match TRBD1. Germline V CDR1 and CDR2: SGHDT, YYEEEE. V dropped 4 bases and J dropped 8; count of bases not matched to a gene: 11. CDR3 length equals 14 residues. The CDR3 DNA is TGTGCCAGCAGCCCCATGACAGGGACGGAAGAAGCTTTCTTT. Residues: CASSPMTGTEEAFF.

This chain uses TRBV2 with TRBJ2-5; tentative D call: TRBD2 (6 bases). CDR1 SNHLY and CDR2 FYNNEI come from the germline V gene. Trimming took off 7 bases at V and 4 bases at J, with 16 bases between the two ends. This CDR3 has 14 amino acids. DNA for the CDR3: TGTGCCAGCAAAACTAGGGAGGAGGGAGAGACCCAGTACTTC. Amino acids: CASKTREEGETQYF.

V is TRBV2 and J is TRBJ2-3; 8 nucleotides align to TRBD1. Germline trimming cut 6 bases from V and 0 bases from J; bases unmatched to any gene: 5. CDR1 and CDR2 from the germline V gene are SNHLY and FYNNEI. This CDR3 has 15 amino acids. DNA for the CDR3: TGTGCCAGCAGCCCAAGGACAGGGAGCACAGATACGCAGTATTTT. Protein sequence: CASSPRTGSTDTQYF. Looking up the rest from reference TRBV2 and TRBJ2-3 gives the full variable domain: EPEVTQTPSHQVTQMGQEVILRCVPISNHLYFYWYRQILGQKVEFLVSFYNNEISEKSEIFDDQFSVERPDGSNFTLKIRSTKLEDSAMYFCASSPRTGSTDTQYFGPGTRLTVL.

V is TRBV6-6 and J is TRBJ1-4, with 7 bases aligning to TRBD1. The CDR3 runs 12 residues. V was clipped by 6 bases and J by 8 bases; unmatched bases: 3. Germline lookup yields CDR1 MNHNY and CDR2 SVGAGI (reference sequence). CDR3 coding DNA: TGTGCCAGCAGCCCGGGACAGGAAAAACTGTTTTTT. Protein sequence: CASSPGQEKLFF.

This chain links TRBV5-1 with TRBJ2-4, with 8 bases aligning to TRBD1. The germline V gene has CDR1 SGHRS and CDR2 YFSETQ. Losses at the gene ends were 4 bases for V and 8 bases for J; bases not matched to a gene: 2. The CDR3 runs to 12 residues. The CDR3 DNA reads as TGCGCCAGCAGCCCGGGACAGGACATTCAGTACTTC. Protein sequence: CASSPGQDIQYF. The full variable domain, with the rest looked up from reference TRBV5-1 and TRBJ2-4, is KAGVTQTPRYLIKTRGQQVTLSCSPISGHRSVSWYQQTPGQGLQFLFEYFSETQRNKGNFPGRFSGRQFSNSRSEMNVSTLELGDSALYLCASSPGQDIQYFGAGTRLSVL.

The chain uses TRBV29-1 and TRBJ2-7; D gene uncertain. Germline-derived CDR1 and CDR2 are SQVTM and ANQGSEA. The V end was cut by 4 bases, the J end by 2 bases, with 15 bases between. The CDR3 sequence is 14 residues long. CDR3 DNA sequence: TGCAGCGTTGTGGTAGCACTTACGACCTACGAGCAGTACTTC. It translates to CSVVVALTTYEQYF.

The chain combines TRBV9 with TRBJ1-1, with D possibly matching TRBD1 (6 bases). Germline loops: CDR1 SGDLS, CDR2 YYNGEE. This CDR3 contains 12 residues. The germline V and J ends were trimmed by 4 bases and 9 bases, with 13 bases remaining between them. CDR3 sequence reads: CASSTITGKAFF. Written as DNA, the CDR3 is TGTGCCAGCAGCACGATAACAGGGAAAGCTTTCTTT.

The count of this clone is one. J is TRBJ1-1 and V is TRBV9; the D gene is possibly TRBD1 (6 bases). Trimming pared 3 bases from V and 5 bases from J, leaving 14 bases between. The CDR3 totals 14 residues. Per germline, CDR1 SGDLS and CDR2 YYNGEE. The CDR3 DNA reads TGTGCCAGCAGCGCGTCCACACAGGGAACTGAAGCTTTCTTT. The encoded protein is CASSASTQGTEAFF.

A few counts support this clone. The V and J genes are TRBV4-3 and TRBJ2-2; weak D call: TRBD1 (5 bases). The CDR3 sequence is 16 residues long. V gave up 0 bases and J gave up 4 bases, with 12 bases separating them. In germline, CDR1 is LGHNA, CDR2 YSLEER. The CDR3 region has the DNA TGCGCCAGCAGCCAAGATTCGATGCAGGGCACCGGGGAGCTGTTTTTT. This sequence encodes CASSQDSMQGTGELFF.

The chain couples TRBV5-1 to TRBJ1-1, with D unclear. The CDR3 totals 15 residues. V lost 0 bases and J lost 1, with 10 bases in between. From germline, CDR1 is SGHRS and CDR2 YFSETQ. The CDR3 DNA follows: TGCGCCAGCAGCTTGGATACAGAGACGAACACTGAAGCTTTCTTT. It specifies CASSLDTETNTEAFF.

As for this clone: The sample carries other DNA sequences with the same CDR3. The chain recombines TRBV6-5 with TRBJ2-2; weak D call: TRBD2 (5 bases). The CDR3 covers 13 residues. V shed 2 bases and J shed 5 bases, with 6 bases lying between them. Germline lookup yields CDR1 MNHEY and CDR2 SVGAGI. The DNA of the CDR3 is TGTGCCAGCAGTTACAGGAGGACCGGGGAGCTGTTTTTT. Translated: CASSYRRTGELFF.

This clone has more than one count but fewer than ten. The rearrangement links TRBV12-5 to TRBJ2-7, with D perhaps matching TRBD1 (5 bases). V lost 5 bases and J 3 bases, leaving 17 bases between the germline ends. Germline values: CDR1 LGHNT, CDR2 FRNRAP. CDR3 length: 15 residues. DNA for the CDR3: TGTGCTAGTGGTACTACAGGTGGGATAGACTACGAGCAGTACTTC. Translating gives CASGTTGGIDYEQYF. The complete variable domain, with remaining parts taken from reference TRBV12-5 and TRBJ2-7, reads DARVTQTPRHKVTEMGQEVTMRCQPILGHNTVFWYRQTMMQGLELLAYFRNRAPLDDSGMPKDRFSAEMPDATLATLKIQPSEPRDSAVYFCASGTTGGIDYEQYFGPGTRLTVT.

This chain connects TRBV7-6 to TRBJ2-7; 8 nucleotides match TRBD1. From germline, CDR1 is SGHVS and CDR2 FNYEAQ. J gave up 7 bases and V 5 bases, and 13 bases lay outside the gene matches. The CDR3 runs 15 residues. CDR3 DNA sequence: TGTGCCAGCAGCCTCGCACCGGGACAGGATTTTGAGCAGTACTTC. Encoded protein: CASSLAPGQDFEQYF.

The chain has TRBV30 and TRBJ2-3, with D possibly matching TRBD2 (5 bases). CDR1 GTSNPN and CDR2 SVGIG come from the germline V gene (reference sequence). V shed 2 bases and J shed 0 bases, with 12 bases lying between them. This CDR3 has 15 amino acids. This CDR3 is CAWSSRTGSTDTQYF. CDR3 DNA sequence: TGTGCCTGGAGTTCCCGGACGGGGAGCACAGATACGCAGTATTTT.

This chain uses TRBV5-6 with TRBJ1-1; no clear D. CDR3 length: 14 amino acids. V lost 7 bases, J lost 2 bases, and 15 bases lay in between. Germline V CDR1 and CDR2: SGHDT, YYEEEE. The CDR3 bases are TGTGCCAGCGGCCCTTCACCGTCAAACACTGAAGCTTTCTTT. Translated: CASGPSPSNTEAFF.

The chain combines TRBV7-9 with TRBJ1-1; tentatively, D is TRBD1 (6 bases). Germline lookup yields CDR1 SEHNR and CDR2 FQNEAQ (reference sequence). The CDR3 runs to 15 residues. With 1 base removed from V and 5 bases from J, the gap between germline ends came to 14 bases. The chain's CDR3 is CASSLDTGLGTEAFF. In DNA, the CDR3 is TGTGCCAGCAGCTTAGATACAGGGCTGGGAACTGAAGCTTTCTTT.

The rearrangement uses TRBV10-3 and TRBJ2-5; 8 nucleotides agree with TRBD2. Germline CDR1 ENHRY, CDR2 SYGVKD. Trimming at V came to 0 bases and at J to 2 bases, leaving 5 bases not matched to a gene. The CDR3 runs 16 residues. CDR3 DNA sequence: TGTGCCATCAGTGAGTCCGGGACTAGTTTTCAAGAGACCCAGTACTTC. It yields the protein CAISESGTSFQETQYF.

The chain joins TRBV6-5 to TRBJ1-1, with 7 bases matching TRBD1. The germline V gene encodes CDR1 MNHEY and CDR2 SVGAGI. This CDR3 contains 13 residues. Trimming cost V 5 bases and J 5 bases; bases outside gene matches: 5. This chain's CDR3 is CASSQPGGTEAFF. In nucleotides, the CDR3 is TGTGCCAGCAGTCAACCAGGGGGAACTGAAGCTTTCTTT.

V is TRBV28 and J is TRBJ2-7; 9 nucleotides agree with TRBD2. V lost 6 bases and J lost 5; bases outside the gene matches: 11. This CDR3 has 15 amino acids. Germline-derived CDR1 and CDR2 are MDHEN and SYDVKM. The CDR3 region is CASSPGGGGADEQYF. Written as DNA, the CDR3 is TGTGCCAGCAGCCCCGGCGGCGGGGGGGCGGACGAGCAGTACTTC. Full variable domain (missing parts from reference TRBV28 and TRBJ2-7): DVKVTQSSRYLVKRTGEKVFLECVQDMDHENMFWYRQDPGLGLRLIYFSYDVKMKEKGDIPEGYSVSREKKERFSLILESASTNQTSMYLCASSPGGGGADEQYFGPGTRLTVT.

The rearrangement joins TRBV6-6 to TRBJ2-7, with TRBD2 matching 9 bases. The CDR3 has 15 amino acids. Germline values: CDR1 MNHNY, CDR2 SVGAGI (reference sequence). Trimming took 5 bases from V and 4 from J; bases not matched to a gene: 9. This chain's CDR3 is CASSPREGTTYEQYF. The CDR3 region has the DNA TGTGCCAGCAGTCCGCGGGAGGGGACGACGTACGAGCAGTACTTC.

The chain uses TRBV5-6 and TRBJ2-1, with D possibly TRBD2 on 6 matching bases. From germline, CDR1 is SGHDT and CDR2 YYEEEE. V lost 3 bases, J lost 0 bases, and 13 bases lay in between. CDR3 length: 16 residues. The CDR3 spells CASSSSRDFSYNEQFF. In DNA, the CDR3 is TGTGCCAGCAGCTCATCCAGGGACTTCTCCTACAATGAGCAGTTCTTC.

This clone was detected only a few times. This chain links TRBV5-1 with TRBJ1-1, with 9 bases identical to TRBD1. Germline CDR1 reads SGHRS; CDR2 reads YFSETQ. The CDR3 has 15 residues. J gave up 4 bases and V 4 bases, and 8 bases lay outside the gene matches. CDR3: CASSPLTGGSTEAFF. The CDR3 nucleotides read TGCGCCAGCAGCCCCTTGACAGGGGGAAGCACTGAAGCTTTCTTT.

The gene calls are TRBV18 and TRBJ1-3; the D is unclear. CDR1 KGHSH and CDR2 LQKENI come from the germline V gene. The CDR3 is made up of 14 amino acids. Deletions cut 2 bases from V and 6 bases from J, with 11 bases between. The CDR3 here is CASSPTGGLNTIYF. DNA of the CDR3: TGTGCCAGCTCACCAACCGGCGGTTTAAACACCATATATTTT.

The CDR3 nucleotides are TGTGCCAGCAGACGGGACAGGAACACCGGGGAGCTGTTTTTT. It is translated as CASRRDRNTGELFF. The chain joins TRBV5-5 to TRBJ2-2, with 7 bases lining up with TRBD1. The CDR3 covers 14 residues. Losses at the gene ends were 5 bases for V and 1 base for J; bases not matched to a gene: 2. CDR1 is SGHKS and CDR2 is YYEKEE in the germline V gene (reference sequence). The full variable domain, its missing parts supplied by reference TRBV5-5 and TRBJ2-2, is DAGVTQSPTHLIKTRGQQVTLRCSPISGHKSVSWYQQVLGQGPQFIFQYYEKEERGRGNFPDRFSARQFPNYSSELNVNALLLGDSALYLCASRRDRNTGELFFGEGSRLTVL.

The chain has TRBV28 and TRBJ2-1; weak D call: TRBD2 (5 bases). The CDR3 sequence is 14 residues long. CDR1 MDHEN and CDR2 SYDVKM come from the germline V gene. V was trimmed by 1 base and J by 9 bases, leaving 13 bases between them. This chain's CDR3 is CASSLLKRGSEQFF. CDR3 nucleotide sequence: TGTGCCAGCAGTTTATTAAAGCGAGGGTCTGAGCAGTTCTTC. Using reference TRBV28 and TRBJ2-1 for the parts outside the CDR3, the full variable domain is DVKVTQSSRYLVKRTGEKVFLECVQDMDHENMFWYRQDPGLGLRLIYFSYDVKMKEKGDIPEGYSVSREKKERFSLILESASTNQTSMYLCASSLLKRGSEQFFGPGTRLTVL.

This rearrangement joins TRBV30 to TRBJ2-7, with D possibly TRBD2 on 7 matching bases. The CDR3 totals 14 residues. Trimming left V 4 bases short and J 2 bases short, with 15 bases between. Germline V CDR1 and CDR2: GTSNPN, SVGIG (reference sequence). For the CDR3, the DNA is TGTGCCTGGACCCCACTAGGGGGGGCCTACGAGCAGTACTTC. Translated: CAWTPLGGAYEQYF.